The 30 T cell receptor beta chains below come from one sample, sequenced in a study of blood T cell repertoires in COVID-19. TCRdb keeps only in-frame clones here, not all; method: immunoSEQ multiplex PCR. The sample lists 210,000 or so clones; 85% to 90% were seen once. Input material: peripheral blood. These receptors originate from a woman aged 55-69 years with acute or convalescent COVID-19.

V gene TRBV28 combines with J gene TRBJ2-3, with 8 bases identical to TRBD1. The CDR3 sequence is 15 residues long. CDR1 is MDHEN, CDR2 SYDVKM, per germline. Unmatched junction bases numbered 9, after V lost 3 bases and J lost 7 bases. CDR3 nucleotides: TGTGCCAGCAGTTTCACCGGACAGGGCCTGAATACGCAGTATTTT. This encodes CASSFTGQGLNTQYF. Based on the CDR3 plus reference TRBV28 and TRBJ2-3, the full variable domain is DVKVTQSSRYLVKRTGEKVFLECVQDMDHENMFWYRQDPGLGLRLIYFSYDVKMKEKGDIPEGYSVSREKKERFSLILESASTNQTSMYLCASSFTGQGLNTQYFGPGTRLTVL.

J is TRBJ1-4 and V is TRBV12-1. TRBV12-1 is described as a pseudogene. CDR3 length equals 14 residues. This CDR3 reads CASPKRERLEKLFF. The CDR3 coding sequence is TGTGCCAGCCCGAAAAGGGAGAGACTTGAAAAACTGTTTTTT.

V and J are TRBV2 and TRBJ2-2; TRBD2 agrees at 7 bases. Germline-derived CDR1 and CDR2 are SNHLY and FYNNEI. This CDR3 has 17 residues. V trimming: 7 bases; J trimming: 0 bases; junction bases outside the gene matches: 11. This chain's CDR3 is CASKLTSGVSNTGELFF. CDR3 coding DNA: TGTGCCAGCAAATTGACCAGCGGGGTTTCGAACACCGGGGAGCTGTTTTTT.

V usage is TRBV6-5 and J usage is TRBJ2-1; 8 bases line up with TRBD1. The V gene's germline CDR1 is MNHEY and CDR2 SVGAGI. Unmatched junction bases numbered 5, after V lost 6 bases and J lost 4 bases. This CDR3 contains 14 residues. The CDR3 DNA follows: TGTGCCAGCAGCCGGGACAGGTCTTACAATGAGCAGTTCTTC. Amino acids: CASSRDRSYNEQFF.

V is TRBV30 and J is TRBJ1-1, with D possibly being TRBD1 (5 bases). V was cut by 4 bases and J by 6 bases, with 18 bases left in between. There are 14 residues in the CDR3. Germline V gene data show CDR1 as GTSNPN and CDR2 as SVGIG (reference sequence). The CDR3 coding sequence is TGTGCCTGGACTGAACAGGCTTGGGCGGCTGAAGCTTTCTTT. Protein sequence: CAWTEQAWAAEAFF.

The CDR3 bases are TGTGCCAGCAGTCCGAGGACAGGGAGGACAGATACGCAGTATTTT. It yields the protein CASSPRTGRTDTQYF. V is TRBV6-2 or TRBV6-3 and J is TRBJ2-3; TRBD1 matches 8 bases. This CDR3 has 15 residues. The germline CDR1 and CDR2 sequences are MNHEY and SVGEGT. V was pared by 5 bases and J by 3 bases, with 7 bases of the junction left unmatched.

This chain connects TRBV7-9 to TRBJ1-2; a possible D gene is TRBD1 (6 bases). This CDR3 is 13 amino acids long. In germline, CDR1 is SEHNR, CDR2 FQNEAQ (reference sequence). V dropped 5 bases and J dropped 7 bases, with 14 bases sitting between them. CDR3 sequence: CASSQGGVGGYTF. The CDR3 DNA sequence: TGTGCCAGCAGCCAAGGGGGGGTTGGTGGCTACACCTTC. The full variable domain, completed using reference TRBV7-9 and TRBJ1-2, is DTGVSQNPRHKITKRGQNVTFRCDPISEHNRLYWYRQTLGQGPEFLTYFQNEAQLEKSRLLSDRFSAERPKGSFSTLEIQRTEQGDSAMYLCASSQGGVGGYTFGSGTRLTVV.

V gene TRBV28 combines with J gene TRBJ1-1, with D perhaps TRBD1 (6 bases). The germline CDR1 and CDR2 sequences are MDHEN and SYDVKM. The CDR3 is made up of 15 amino acids. Trimming left V 6 bases short and J 1 base short, with 15 bases between. The CDR3 region is CASSPWGLTNTEAFF. The CDR3 nucleotides read TGTGCCAGCAGCCCCTGGGGGCTAACGAACACTGAAGCTTTCTTT.

V usage is TRBV5-1 and J usage is TRBJ2-2; TRBD1 agrees at 8 bases. The CDR3 is 16 residues long. Germline loops: CDR1 SGHRS, CDR2 YFSETQ. V lost 6 bases, J lost 1 base, and 8 bases stayed unmatched. CDR3 bases: TGCGCCAGCACCGACTCCGGGACAGGGAACACCGGGGAGCTGTTTTTT. The encoded protein is CASTDSGTGNTGELFF.

This clone was seen just once. This specimen includes other DNA sequences encoding the same CDR3. The chain employs TRBV5-1 and TRBJ2-5; TRBD1 aligns across 7 bases. From germline, CDR1 is SGHRS and CDR2 YFSETQ. This CDR3 is built from 14 residues. With V trimmed by 0 bases and J by 5 bases, 4 bases remained unmatched. The CDR3 loop is CASSLGTGDETQYF. The CDR3 DNA is TGCGCCAGCAGCTTGGGAACAGGGGACGAGACCCAGTACTTC.

This rearrangement joins TRBV11-2 to TRBJ2-2; the match to TRBD1 covers 8 bases. This CDR3 has 17 residues. V was clipped by 2 bases and J by 3 bases; unmatched bases: 8. CDR1 is SGHAT and CDR2 is FQNNGV in the germline V gene. As DNA, the CDR3 is TGTGCCAGCAGCTTACAGACAGGGGTTTTTGACACCGGGGAGCTGTTTTTT. Translated: CASSLQTGVFDTGELFF.

The rearrangement links TRBV23-1 to TRBJ2-3, with TRBD2 matching over 12 bases. TRBV23-1 belongs to the ORF category, with a function that is uncertain. CDR3 length equals 14 residues. Trimming removed 8 bases from V and 2 bases from J; junction bases left unmatched: 2. The CDR3 loop is CASPSGRDTDTQYF. CDR3 sequence (DNA): TGCGCCAGCCCTAGCGGGAGGGACACAGATACGCAGTATTTT.

This rearrangement joins TRBV29-1 to TRBJ2-3, with a weak D call TRBD2 (6 bases). V lost 3 bases and J 6 bases, leaving 7 bases between the germline ends. Germline V gene data show CDR1 as SQVTM and CDR2 as ANQGSEA. This CDR3 region has 11 residues. The CDR3 loop reads CSVDRGDTQYF. CDR3 nucleotides: TGCAGCGTTGACCGGGGGGATACGCAGTATTTT.

The chain is built from TRBV6-4 and TRBJ1-6; D is undetermined. Trimming removed 0 bases at V and 0 bases at J, with 21 bases between. Germline V lookup: CDR1 MRHNA, CDR2 SNTAGT. This CDR3 has 21 residues. The DNA of the CDR3 is TGTGCCAGCAGTGACTCGATTCAATTGATCGGGGTAAGCTCCTATAATTCACCCCTCCACTTT. Its protein product is CASSDSIQLIGVSSYNSPLHF.

The genes are TRBV9 and TRBJ1-6; D is possibly TRBD1 (6 bases). This CDR3 is 14 amino acids long. The germline V gene encodes CDR1 SGDLS and CDR2 YYNGEE. Trimming left V 4 bases short and J 10 bases short, with 15 bases between. The CDR3 DNA reads as TGTGCCAGCAGCCCTAGACAGGTGGGGTCACCCCTCCACTTT. This translates into CASSPRQVGSPLHF.

The gene calls are TRBV4-2 and TRBJ1-2; D is uncertain. The germline V gene has CDR1 LGHNA and CDR2 YNFKEQ. The CDR3 runs to 14 residues. Trimming shortened V by 1 base and J by 8 bases, and 14 bases separated the two germline ends. CDR3 in DNA: TGTGCCAGCAGCCAAGTTTCAACTACCTCGGGCTACACCTTC. Amino acid sequence: CASSQVSTTSGYTF.

This clone turned up a few times. The same CDR3 is also encoded by other DNA sequences in this sample. The V and J genes are TRBV29-1 and TRBJ1-1; D gene uncertain. The germline gives CDR1 SQVTM, CDR2 ANQGSEA. Trimming took 4 bases from V and 1 from J, leaving 7 bases between them. The CDR3 has 12 amino acids. This CDR3 is CSVGRGNTEAFF. The CDR3 region has the DNA TGCAGCGTTGGACGGGGGAACACTGAAGCTTTCTTT. Complete variable domain (other parts from reference TRBV29-1 and TRBJ1-1): SAVISQKPSRDICQRGTSLTIQCQVDSQVTMMFWYRQQPGQSLTLIATANQGSEATYESGFVIDKFPISRPNLTFSTLTVSNMSPEDSSIYLCSVGRGNTEAFFGQGTRLTVV.

The chain carries TRBV5-1 and TRBJ1-6, with 8 positions matching TRBD1. This CDR3 is 15 amino acids long. The J segment lost 9 bases and the V segment lost 3 bases, leaving 8 bases of the junction unmatched. In germline, CDR1 is SGHRS, CDR2 YFSETQ. CDR3 protein: CASSSDRGSGSPLHF. Written as DNA, the CDR3 is TGCGCCAGCAGCTCTGACAGGGGATCGGGTTCACCCCTCCACTTT. The full variable domain, completed using reference TRBV5-1 and TRBJ1-6, is KAGVTQTPRYLIKTRGQQVTLSCSPISGHRSVSWYQQTPGQGLQFLFEYFSETQRNKGNFPGRFSGRQFSNSRSEMNVSTLELGDSALYLCASSSDRGSGSPLHFGNGTRLTVT.

The chain employs TRBV7-2 and TRBJ1-3, with TRBD1 matching 9 bases. The CDR3 sequence is 17 residues long. V lost 5 bases and J lost 2; bases outside the gene matches: 10. CDR1 and CDR2 (germline): SGHTA, FQGNSA. The CDR3, as DNA: TGTGCCAGCAGCCCACACCGGACAGGGGCTCCTGGAAACACCATATATTTT. It translates to CASSPHRTGAPGNTIYF. The variable domain in full, completed from reference TRBV7-2 and TRBJ1-3, reads GAGVSQSPSNKVTEKGKDVELRCDPISGHTALYWYRQSLGQGLEFLIYFQGNSAPDKSGLPSDRFSAERTGGSVSTLTIQRTQQEDSAVYLCASSPHRTGAPGNTIYFGEGSWLTVV.

This clone has more than one count but fewer than ten. The rearrangement joins TRBV25-1 to TRBJ1-2; TRBD1 agrees at 7 bases. The germline gives CDR1 MGHDK, CDR2 SYGVNS. V was clipped by 7 bases and J by 7 bases; unmatched bases: 9. The CDR3 is 13 residues long. The CDR3 sequence: CASKSTGVGGYTF. The CDR3 nucleotides read TGTGCCAGCAAGTCAACAGGGGTAGGTGGCTACACCTTC.

The CDR3 loop reads CASSQDRTGVNEKLFF. The CDR3 DNA reads as TGCGCCAGCAGCCAAGACCGGACAGGGGTTAATGAAAAACTGTTTTTT. The V call is TRBV4-1, the J call TRBJ1-4; TRBD1 aligns across 9 bases. This CDR3 is built from 16 residues. Losses at the gene ends were 0 bases for V and 4 bases for J; bases not matched to a gene: 3. The germline gives CDR1 MGHRA, CDR2 YSYEKL.

This chain links TRBV27 with TRBJ1-2; TRBD1 agrees at 9 bases. This CDR3 spans 13 amino acids. V dropped 5 bases and J dropped 6; count of bases not matched to a gene: 4. Germline V gene sequence: CDR1 MNHEY, CDR2 SMNVEV (reference sequence). The CDR3 loop reads CASSPRTGDGYTF. In DNA form, the CDR3 reads TGTGCCAGCAGTCCCAGGACAGGGGATGGCTACACCTTC.

The CDR3 bases are TGTGCCACCGGACAGACTGGCCCCTACGAGCAGTACTTC. The encoded protein is CATGQTGPYEQYF. The rearrangement links TRBV10-3 to TRBJ2-7; D is perhaps TRBD1 (6 bases). V gave up 10 bases and J gave up 2 bases, with 15 bases separating them. There are 13 residues in the CDR3. The germline gives CDR1 ENHRY, CDR2 SYGVKD.

The chain carries TRBV7-9 and TRBJ2-3; D is unclear. The germline gives CDR1 SEHNR, CDR2 FQNEAQ (reference sequence). The V gene lost 0 bases and the J gene lost 2 bases, with 3 bases spanning the gap. This CDR3 has 13 residues. The CDR3, as DNA: TGTGCCAGCAGCTTAGCCGTCACAGATACGCAGTATTTT. This sequence encodes CASSLAVTDTQYF.

Written as DNA, the CDR3 is TGTGCCAGTACCGGAACCAGCGCACAAAATACGCAGTATTTT. Translated, it gives CASTGTSAQNTQYF. V is TRBV19 and J is TRBJ2-3; no clear D gene. Germline V gene data show CDR1 as LNHDA and CDR2 as SQIVND (reference sequence). The CDR3 runs 14 residues. V lost 7 bases, J lost 7 bases, and 18 bases lay in between. Full variable domain (remainder filled in from reference TRBV19 and TRBJ2-3): DGGITQSPKYLFRKEGQNVTLSCEQNLNHDAMYWYRQDPGQGLRLIYYSQIVNDFQKGDIAEGYSVSREKKESFPLTVTSAQKNPTAFYLCASTGTSAQNTQYFGPGTRLTVL.

The chain couples TRBV11-3 to TRBJ2-3; tentative D call: TRBD2 (6 bases). Trimming left V 3 bases short and J 6 bases short, with 13 bases between. CDR1 and CDR2 (germline): SGHNT, YENEEA. The CDR3 runs 14 residues. As DNA, the CDR3 is TGTGCCAGCAGCTTGACTAGTCCGAGGGATACGCAGTATTTT. Translated: CASSLTSPRDTQYF.

V usage is TRBV11-3 and J usage is TRBJ1-6; D ambiguous. V was clipped by 1 base and J by 8 bases, with 6 bases between them. Per the germline V gene, CDR1 is SGHNT and CDR2 is YENEEA. The CDR3 consists of 13 residues. The CDR3 loop reads CASSLVSDSPLHF. The CDR3 DNA reads TGTGCCAGCAGCTTAGTATCGGATTCACCCCTCCACTTT.

The chain has TRBV11-2 and TRBJ1-2; D is unresolved. V lost 4 bases to trimming and J lost 2 bases, with 11 bases between them. The germline CDR1 and CDR2 sequences are SGHAT and FQNNGV. The CDR3 consists of 14 residues. The CDR3 DNA reads as TGTGCCAGCAGCTCCGCTACGGTCAACTATGGCTACACCTTC. Translation: CASSSATVNYGYTF.

The chain combines TRBV24-1 with TRBJ1-2, with TRBD1 matching 7 bases. Germline V lookup: CDR1 KGHDR, CDR2 SFDVKD. The CDR3 has 17 residues. With 4 bases clipped from V and 4 bases from J, the junction kept 14 bases outside the gene matches. CDR3 nucleotide sequence: TGTGCCACCAGTGAGGCGGGACAGCGAAAACGAGTCTATGGCTACACCTTC. Encoded protein: CATSEAGQRKRVYGYTF.

This chain links TRBV7-6 with TRBJ2-7, with 7 bases identical to TRBD1. V was pared by 5 bases and J by 4 bases, with 11 bases of the junction left unmatched. This CDR3 comprises 15 residues. Germline-derived CDR1 and CDR2 are SGHVS and FNYEAQ. The CDR3 loop is CASSQQGLDFYEQYF. The CDR3 DNA reads TGTGCCAGCAGCCAACAGGGGCTGGACTTTTACGAGCAGTACTTC.